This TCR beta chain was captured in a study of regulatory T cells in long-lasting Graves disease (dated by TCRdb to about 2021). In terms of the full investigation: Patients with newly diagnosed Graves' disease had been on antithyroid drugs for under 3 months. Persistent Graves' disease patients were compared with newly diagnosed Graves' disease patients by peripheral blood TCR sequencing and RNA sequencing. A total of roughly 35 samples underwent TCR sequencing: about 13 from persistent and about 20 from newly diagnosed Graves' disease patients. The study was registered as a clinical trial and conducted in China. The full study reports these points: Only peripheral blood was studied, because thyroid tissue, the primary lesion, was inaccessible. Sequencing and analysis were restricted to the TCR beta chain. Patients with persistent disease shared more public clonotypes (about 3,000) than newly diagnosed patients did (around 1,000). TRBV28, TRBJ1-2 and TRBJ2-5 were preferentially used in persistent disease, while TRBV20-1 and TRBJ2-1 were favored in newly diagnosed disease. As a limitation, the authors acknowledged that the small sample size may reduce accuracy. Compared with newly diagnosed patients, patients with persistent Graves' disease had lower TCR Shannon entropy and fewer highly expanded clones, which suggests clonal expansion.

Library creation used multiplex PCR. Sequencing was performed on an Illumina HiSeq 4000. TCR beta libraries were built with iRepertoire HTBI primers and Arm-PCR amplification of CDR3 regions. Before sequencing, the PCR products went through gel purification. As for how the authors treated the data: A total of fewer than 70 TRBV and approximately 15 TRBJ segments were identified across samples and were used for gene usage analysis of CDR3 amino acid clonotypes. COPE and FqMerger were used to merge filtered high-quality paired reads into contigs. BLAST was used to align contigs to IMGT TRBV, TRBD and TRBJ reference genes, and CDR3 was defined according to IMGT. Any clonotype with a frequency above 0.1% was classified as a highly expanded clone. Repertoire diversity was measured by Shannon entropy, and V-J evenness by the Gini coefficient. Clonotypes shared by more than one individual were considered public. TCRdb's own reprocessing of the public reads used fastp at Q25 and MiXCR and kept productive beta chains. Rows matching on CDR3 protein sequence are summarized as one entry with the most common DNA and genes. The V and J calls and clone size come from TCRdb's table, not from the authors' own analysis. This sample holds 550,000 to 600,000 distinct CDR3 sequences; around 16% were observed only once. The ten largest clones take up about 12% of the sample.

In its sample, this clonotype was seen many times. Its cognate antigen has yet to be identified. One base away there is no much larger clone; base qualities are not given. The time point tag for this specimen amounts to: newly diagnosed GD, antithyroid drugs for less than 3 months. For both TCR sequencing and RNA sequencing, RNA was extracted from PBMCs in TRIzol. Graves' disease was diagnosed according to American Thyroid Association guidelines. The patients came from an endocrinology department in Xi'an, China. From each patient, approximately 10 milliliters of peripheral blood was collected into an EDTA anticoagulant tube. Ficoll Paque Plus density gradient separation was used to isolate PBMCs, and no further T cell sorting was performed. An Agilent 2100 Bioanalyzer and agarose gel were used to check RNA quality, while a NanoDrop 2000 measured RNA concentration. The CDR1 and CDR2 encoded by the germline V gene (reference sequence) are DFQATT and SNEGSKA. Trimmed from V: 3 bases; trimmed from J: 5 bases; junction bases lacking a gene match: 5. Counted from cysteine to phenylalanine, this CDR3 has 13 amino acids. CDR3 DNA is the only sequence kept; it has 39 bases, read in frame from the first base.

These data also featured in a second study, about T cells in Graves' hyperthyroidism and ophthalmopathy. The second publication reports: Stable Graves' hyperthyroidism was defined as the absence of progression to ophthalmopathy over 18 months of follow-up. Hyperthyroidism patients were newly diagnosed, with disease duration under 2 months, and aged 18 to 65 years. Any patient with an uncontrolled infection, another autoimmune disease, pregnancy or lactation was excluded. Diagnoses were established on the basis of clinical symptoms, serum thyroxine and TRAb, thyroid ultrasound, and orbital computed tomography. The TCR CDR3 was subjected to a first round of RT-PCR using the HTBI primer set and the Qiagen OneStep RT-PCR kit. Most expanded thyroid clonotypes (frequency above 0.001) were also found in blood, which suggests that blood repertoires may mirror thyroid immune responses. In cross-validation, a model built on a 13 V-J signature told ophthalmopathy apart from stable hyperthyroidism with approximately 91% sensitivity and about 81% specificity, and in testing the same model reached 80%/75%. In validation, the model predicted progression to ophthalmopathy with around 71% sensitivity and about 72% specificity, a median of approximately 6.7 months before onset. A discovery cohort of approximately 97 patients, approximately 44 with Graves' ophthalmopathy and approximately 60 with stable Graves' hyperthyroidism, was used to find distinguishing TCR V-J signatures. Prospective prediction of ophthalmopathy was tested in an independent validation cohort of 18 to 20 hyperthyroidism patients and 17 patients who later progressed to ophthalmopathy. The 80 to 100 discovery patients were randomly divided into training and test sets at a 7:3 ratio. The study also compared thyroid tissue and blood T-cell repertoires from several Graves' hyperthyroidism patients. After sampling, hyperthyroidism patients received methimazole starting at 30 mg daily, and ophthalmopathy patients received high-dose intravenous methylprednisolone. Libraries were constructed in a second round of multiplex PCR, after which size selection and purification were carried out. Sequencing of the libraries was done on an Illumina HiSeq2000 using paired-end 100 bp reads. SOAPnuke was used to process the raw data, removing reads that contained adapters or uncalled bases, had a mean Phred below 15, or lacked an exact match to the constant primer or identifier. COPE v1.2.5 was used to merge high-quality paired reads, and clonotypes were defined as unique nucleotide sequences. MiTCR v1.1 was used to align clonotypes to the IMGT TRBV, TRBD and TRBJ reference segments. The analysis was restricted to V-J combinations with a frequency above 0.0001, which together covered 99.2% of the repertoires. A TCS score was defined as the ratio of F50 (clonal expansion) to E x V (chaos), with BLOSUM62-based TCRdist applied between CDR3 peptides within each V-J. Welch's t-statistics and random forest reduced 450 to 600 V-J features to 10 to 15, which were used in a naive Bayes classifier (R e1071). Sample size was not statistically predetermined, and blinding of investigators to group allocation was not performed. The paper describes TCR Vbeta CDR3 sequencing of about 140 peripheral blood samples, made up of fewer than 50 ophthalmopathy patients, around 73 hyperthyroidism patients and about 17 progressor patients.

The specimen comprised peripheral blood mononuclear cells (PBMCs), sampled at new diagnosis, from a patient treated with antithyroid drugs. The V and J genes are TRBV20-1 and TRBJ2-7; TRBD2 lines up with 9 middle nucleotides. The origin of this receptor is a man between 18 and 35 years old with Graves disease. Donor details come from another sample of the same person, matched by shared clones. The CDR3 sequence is CSARREGLHEQYF. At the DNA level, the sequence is TGCAGTGCTAGGCGGGAGGGCCTCCACGAGCAGTACTTC.